This T cell receptor beta chain was obtained from a study of blood T cell repertoires in COVID-19 (dated by TCRdb to 2019 to 2021). In the study overall: Samples from collaborators originated in the United States, Italy and Spain and spanned both the acute and convalescent phases of COVID-19. The repertoires were made available in a free public database intended to serve as a resource for research on the immune response to SARS-CoV-2. Where HLA class I and class II types were available, the types were taken from metadata supplied by the sample provider, not from assay-based typing. The dataset comprised deeply sampled blood TCRbeta repertoires from subjects exposed to, actively infected with, or recovered from COVID-19. The material from the prospective study consisted of cDNA or gDNA derived from T cells, B-cell-depleted T cells, or PBMCs. Samples were obtained from the ongoing ImmuneRACE study (first 160 participants) and from over 1,000 subjects provided by 6 global collaborators. The sample metadata nearly always contained a de-identified subject ID, COVID-19 status, age in years and sex. Overall results and qualifications from the work: The amount of clinical and demographic metadata varied by source and participant and was provided uncurated.

Collaborating institutions collected whole blood in K2EDTA tubes following their own protocols. Collaborator samples were shipped for TCRbeta analysis as frozen whole blood, isolated PBMCs, or DNA extracted from either sample type. Concerning this clone itself: Its target antigen remains unknown. One base away there is no much larger clone; base qualities are not given.

CDR1 and CDR2, looked up from the germline V gene, are SGHDT and YYEEEE. The cysteine opens and the phenylalanine closes a CDR3 of 13 amino acids. The only DNA kept is the CDR3, 39 bases in frame from the first base. The V end loses 0 bases and the J end loses 10 bases, and a stretch of 13 bases separates them. TCRbeta CDR3 regions were amplified from genomic DNA using the immunoSEQ Assay, a bias-controlled multiplex PCR. As for the original processing: Within the assay, amplification of reference gene primers was used to estimate how many nucleated cells each sample contained. To quantify the absolute abundance of each unique TCRbeta CDR3 rearrangement, sequence reads were collapsed and filtered. For each sample, productive Simpson clonality was calculated by taking the square root of Simpson's diversity index across productive rearrangements. TCRdb stores this immuneACCESS table with in-frame sequences only. Part of the clones is absent; in the studies checked, under half of the shortfall reflects unresolved V genes, and no reason is known for the rest. The D gene and trimming were derived from the DNA, and the V and J assignments and clone size from that table. The sample data list roughly 82,000 clones, and around four fifths of these were observed just once. The biggest ten clones account for 15% to 20% of the sample.

The TCR sequence derives from a woman aged 60-75 years with acute or convalescent COVID-19. The sequenced sample was peripheral blood. The chain couples TRBV5-6 to TRBJ1-2; TRBD1 is a weak D gene call, 6 bases matching. The CDR3 region has the sequence CASSLVGQNVYTF. The sequence in DNA is TGTGCCAGCAGCTTGGTGGGACAAAATGTCTACACCTTC. With the rest looked up from the reference TRBV5-6 and TRBJ1-2 genes rather than sequenced, the full variable domain is DAGVTQSPTHLIKTRGQQVTLRCSPKSGHDTVSWYQQALGQGPQFIFQYYEEEERQRGNFPDRFSGHQFPNYSSELNVNALLLGDSALYLCASSLVGQNVYTFGSGTRLTVV.